Listed below are T cell receptor beta chains from one sample, sequenced in a study of cytotoxic CD8 clonotypes in ibrutinib-treated CLL. Some clones are missing from TCRdb's copy, which holds only in-frame ones; the method was immunoSEQ multiplex PCR. The sample yields about 57,000 clones, roughly three fifths seen once. Sequencing was performed on PBMCs, taken after 24 months of ibrutinib treatment. The receptor set was obtained from a human donor with chronic lymphocytic leukemia. Both conserved end residues are part of each CDR3. The D gene is left open where the match is weak. Only part of the rows carry a size: once, few, many, or a class if the clone is expanded.

CDR3 DNA: TGTGCCTGGAGTGTCCCTGGGCAGCCCTCTAACTATGGCTACACCTTC; CDR3 protein: CAWSVPGQPSNYGYTF; clone size: .; D gene: .; J gene: TRBJ1-2; V gene: TRBV30
CDR3 DNA: TGTGCCAGCAGCGCGCGGACAGGGGGCACAGATACGCAGTATTTT; CDR3 protein: CASSARTGGTDTQYF; clone size: .; D gene: TRBD1; J gene: TRBJ2-3; V gene: TRBV9
CDR3 DNA: TGTGCCAGCAGTGAACGGGACAGAGTCTTC; CDR3 protein: CASSERDRVF; clone size: .; D gene: TRBD1; J gene: TRBJ1-2; V gene: TRBV2
CDR3 DNA: TGTGCCAGTAGTGGAGTACTAGCTATTTACAATGAGCAGTTCTTC; CDR3 protein: CASSGVLAIYNEQFF; clone size: .; D gene: .; J gene: TRBJ2-1; V gene: TRBV19
CDR3 DNA: TGTGCCAGCAGTGCCCCGGGACAGGGGTTCACCGGGGAGCTGTTTTTT; CDR3 protein: CASSAPGQGFTGELFF; clone size: .; D gene: TRBD1; J gene: TRBJ2-2; V gene: TRBV28
CDR3 DNA: TGTGCCAGCAGCTTAGCTGGGGGGGTAGGCTACGAGCAGTACTTC; CDR3 protein: CASSLAGGVGYEQYF; clone size: .; D gene: TRBD2; J gene: TRBJ2-7; V gene: TRBV7-2
CDR3 DNA: TGTGCCAGCAGTCACACTAGTGGCAAAAACATTCAGTACTTC; CDR3 protein: CASSHTSGKNIQYF; clone size: many; D gene: .; J gene: TRBJ2-4; V gene: TRBV6-1
CDR3 DNA: TGTGCCATCAGCCAGGTGGGGGATAGATACGAGCAGTACTTC; CDR3 protein: CAISQVGDRYEQYF; clone size: .; D gene: .; J gene: TRBJ2-7; V gene: TRBV10-3
CDR3 DNA: TGTGCCAGTAGTCAAAGGACGGGGGACGAGCAGTACTTC; CDR3 protein: CASSQRTGDEQYF; clone size: .; D gene: .; J gene: TRBJ2-7; V gene: TRBV19
CDR3 DNA: TGTGCCAGCAGCTTTACCGGAGCAGGCCTGTCGGACAATGAGCAGTTCTTC; CDR3 protein: CASSFTGAGLSDNEQFF; clone size: many; D gene: .; J gene: TRBJ2-1; V gene: TRBV11-2
CDR3 DNA: TGTGCCAGCAGCCCCCGGGGAGCCCGCTGGGACTTC; CDR3 protein: CASSPRGARWDF; clone size: .; D gene: .; J gene: TRBJ2-5; V gene: TRBV7-6
CDR3 DNA: TGTGCCAGCAGAAGTTCGTACGAGCAGTACTTC; CDR3 protein: CASRSSYEQYF; clone size: .; D gene: .; J gene: TRBJ2-7; V gene: TRBV7-9
CDR3 DNA: TGTGCCAGCGGAGATGGTTCCTACGAGCAGTACTTC; CDR3 protein: CASGDGSYEQYF; clone size: .; D gene: .; J gene: TRBJ2-7; V gene: TRBV7-9
CDR3 DNA: TGTGCCAGCAGCAAGACTAGCGGGTCCTACAATGAGCAGTTCTTC; CDR3 protein: CASSKTSGSYNEQFF; clone size: .; D gene: TRBD2; J gene: TRBJ2-1; V gene: TRBV7-9
CDR3 DNA: TGTGCCAGCAGTCTGACAGCTGATGGCTACACCTTC; CDR3 protein: CASSLTADGYTF; clone size: few; D gene: .; J gene: TRBJ1-2; V gene: TRBV28
CDR3 DNA: TGTGCCTGGAGTGTACACCTAGGTAGTGGGAGGGCTCTTCAGACCCAGTACTTC; CDR3 protein: CAWSVHLGSGRALQTQYF; clone size: few; D gene: TRBD2; J gene: TRBJ2-5; V gene: TRBV30
CDR3 DNA: TGTGCCAGCAGCTACACAAGGAACTATGGCTACACCTTC; CDR3 protein: CASSYTRNYGYTF; clone size: .; D gene: .; J gene: TRBJ1-2; V gene: TRBV28
CDR3 DNA: TGCAGCGTTGAATGGGGGGGGGTACAAGAGACCCAGTACTTC; CDR3 protein: CSVEWGGVQETQYF; clone size: .; D gene: TRBD2; J gene: TRBJ2-5; V gene: TRBV29-1
CDR3 DNA: TGCGCCAGCAGCTTGGGCCAGACAGCCTATGGCTACACCTTC; CDR3 protein: CASSLGQTAYGYTF; clone size: many; D gene: .; J gene: TRBJ1-2; V gene: TRBV5-1
CDR3 DNA: TGTGCCATCCGAGGCGGGGGCGCGGGGGAAAAACTGTTTTTT; CDR3 protein: CAIRGGGAGEKLFF; clone size: few; D gene: .; J gene: TRBJ1-4; V gene: TRBV2
CDR3 DNA: TGCGCCAGCAGCGCGACAGGGGGTTTAACGACTAACACCGGGGAGCTGTTTTTT; CDR3 protein: CASSATGGLTTNTGELFF; clone size: .; D gene: TRBD1; J gene: TRBJ2-2; V gene: TRBV5-1
CDR3 DNA: TGTGCCAGCAGCGTAGATGAGGGTACGCAGTATTTT; CDR3 protein: CASSVDEGTQYF; clone size: .; D gene: .; J gene: TRBJ2-3; V gene: TRBV9
CDR3 DNA: TGTGCCAGCAGCTTAGCGCCCCCGACAGGGGTGGAACCCCAGCATTTT; CDR3 protein: CASSLAPPTGVEPQHF; clone size: .; D gene: TRBD1; J gene: TRBJ1-5; V gene: TRBV7-6
CDR3 DNA: TGTGCCAGCAACTTACTGGTAGATACGCAGTATTTT; CDR3 protein: CASNLLVDTQYF; clone size: medium-sized; D gene: .; J gene: TRBJ2-3; V gene: TRBV2
CDR3 DNA: TGTGCCAGCAGGCTACTCCGCACAGATACGCAGTATTTT; CDR3 protein: CASRLLRTDTQYF; clone size: .; D gene: .; J gene: TRBJ2-3; V gene: TRBV7-8
CDR3 DNA: TGTGCCAGCAGCCAATCGGGTGGACAGCCCCAGCATTTT; CDR3 protein: CASSQSGGQPQHF; clone size: few; D gene: .; J gene: TRBJ1-5; V gene: TRBV16
CDR3 DNA: TGTGCCAGCAGTGACGTCTATGGCTACACCTTC; CDR3 protein: CASSDVYGYTF; clone size: many; D gene: .; J gene: TRBJ1-2; V gene: TRBV6-1
CDR3 DNA: TGTGCCAGTAGTATCCAACTGAGTAGGACTAGAGCTCCAAATGAGCAGTTCTTC; CDR3 protein: CASSIQLSRTRAPNEQFF; clone size: few; D gene: TRBD2; J gene: TRBJ2-1; V gene: TRBV19
CDR3 DNA: TGTGCCAGCAGCTTTTTGGGATACAGGGGCGGTGAAAAACTGTTTTTT; CDR3 protein: CASSFLGYRGGEKLFF; clone size: .; D gene: TRBD1; J gene: TRBJ1-4; V gene: TRBV11-2
CDR3 DNA: TGTGCCACCAGCAGAGATTCCTTAGCGGGGGTAACCGGGGAGCTGTTTTTT; CDR3 protein: CATSRDSLAGVTGELFF; clone size: few; D gene: TRBD2; J gene: TRBJ2-2; V gene: TRBV15
CDR3 DNA: TGTGCCAGCAGTTCGTCGGATACGCAGTATTTT; CDR3 protein: CASSSSDTQYF; clone size: .; D gene: .; J gene: TRBJ2-3; V gene: TRBV10-3
CDR3 DNA: TGTGCCAGCAGCTTATTTAGCGGGAGAAGGGTAAATGAGCAGTTCTTC; CDR3 protein: CASSLFSGRRVNEQFF; clone size: many; D gene: TRBD2; J gene: TRBJ2-1; V gene: TRBV7-2
CDR3 DNA: TGCGCCAGCAGCCAGGGGAGAACGAACACCGGGGAGCTGTTTTTT; CDR3 protein: CASSQGRTNTGELFF; clone size: few; D gene: .; J gene: TRBJ2-2; V gene: TRBV4-1
CDR3 DNA: TGTGCCAGCAGATCCGGGACATTCCACACAGATACGCAGTATTTT; CDR3 protein: CASRSGTFHTDTQYF; clone size: .; D gene: .; J gene: TRBJ2-3; V gene: TRBV14
CDR3 DNA: TGTGCCAGCAGCTTGCGGGACAGCCACCCGAACACTGAAGCTTTCTTT; CDR3 protein: CASSLRDSHPNTEAFF; clone size: .; D gene: TRBD1; J gene: TRBJ1-1; V gene: TRBV5-8
CDR3 DNA: TGTGCCAGTCACCCCCCGGCGGGGTTAAACAATCAGCCCCAGCATTTT; CDR3 protein: CASHPPAGLNNQPQHF; clone size: few; D gene: .; J gene: TRBJ1-5; V gene: TRBV28
CDR3 DNA: TGTGCCAGTAGTATAGCCAGGAGCATGAACACTGAAGCTTTCTTT; CDR3 protein: CASSIARSMNTEAFF; clone size: few; D gene: .; J gene: TRBJ1-1; V gene: TRBV19
CDR3 DNA: TGCGCCAGCAGCTTGGAGGCAGGGCCAACCTATGGCTACACCTTC; CDR3 protein: CASSLEAGPTYGYTF; clone size: .; D gene: .; J gene: TRBJ1-2; V gene: TRBV5-1
CDR3 DNA: TGTGCCAGCACCTATGGGAACAGGGCGAATTCACCCCTCCACTTT; CDR3 protein: CASTYGNRANSPLHF; clone size: .; D gene: .; J gene: TRBJ1-6; V gene: TRBV2
CDR3 DNA: TGTGCCAGCAGCCCAGGGGGCTCCAACTCTGGAAACACCATATATTTT; CDR3 protein: CASSPGGSNSGNTIYF; clone size: .; D gene: TRBD1; J gene: TRBJ1-3; V gene: TRBV9
CDR3 DNA: TGTGCCAGCAGTAACAGGGACAGAAACATAGAGACCCAGTACTTC; CDR3 protein: CASSNRDRNIETQYF; clone size: few; D gene: TRBD1; J gene: TRBJ2-5; V gene: TRBV5-4
CDR3 DNA: TGTGCCAGCAGTTTGGTAGGCGGGAGAAAGACCCAGTACTTC; CDR3 protein: CASSLVGGRKTQYF; clone size: many; D gene: TRBD2; J gene: TRBJ2-5; V gene: TRBV28
CDR3 DNA: TGTGCCAGCAGCGCAGGGGGTTACGGTAACTATGGCTACACCTTC; CDR3 protein: CASSAGGYGNYGYTF; clone size: once; D gene: TRBD1; J gene: TRBJ1-2; V gene: TRBV2
CDR3 DNA: TGTGCCAGCCGGGACAGGCCCTACGAGCAGTACTTC; CDR3 protein: CASRDRPYEQYF; clone size: .; D gene: TRBD1; J gene: TRBJ2-7; V gene: TRBV2
CDR3 DNA: TGTGCCAGCAGCCCCCAGCGTCTAGCGGTAGCCTACGAGCAGTACTTC; CDR3 protein: CASSPQRLAVAYEQYF; clone size: few; D gene: TRBD2; J gene: TRBJ2-7; V gene: TRBV9
CDR3 DNA: TGTGCCAGCAGCCAAGATCGGCTTAACAATGAGCAGTTCTTC; CDR3 protein: CASSQDRLNNEQFF; clone size: .; D gene: .; J gene: TRBJ2-1; V gene: TRBV4-2
CDR3 DNA: TGTGCCATCAGTGGCAGAATCGACGAGCAGTACTTC; CDR3 protein: CAISGRIDEQYF; clone size: .; D gene: .; J gene: TRBJ2-7; V gene: TRBV10-3
CDR3 DNA: TGTGCCAGCAGCGTAGCTACTAGCGGGAGGGCAGATACGCAGTATTTT; CDR3 protein: CASSVATSGRADTQYF; clone size: .; D gene: TRBD2; J gene: TRBJ2-3; V gene: TRBV9
CDR3 DNA: TGTGCCATCAGTGCAGGGACAGGGCTCGGCTACACCTTC; CDR3 protein: CAISAGTGLGYTF; clone size: few; D gene: TRBD1; J gene: TRBJ1-2; V gene: TRBV10-3
CDR3 DNA: TGTGCCTGGAGTACCAGTAGGGGTGAGCAGTTCTTC; CDR3 protein: CAWSTSRGEQFF; clone size: few; D gene: .; J gene: TRBJ2-1; V gene: TRBV30
CDR3 DNA: TGTGCCATCCTAGACAGGGGGAGGACCGGGGAGCTGTTTTTT; CDR3 protein: CAILDRGRTGELFF; clone size: .; D gene: TRBD1; J gene: TRBJ2-2; V gene: TRBV11-1
CDR3 DNA: TGTGCCAGCAGTAGGGACTGGGTAACAAATGAGCAGTTCTTC; CDR3 protein: CASSRDWVTNEQFF; clone size: many; D gene: .; J gene: TRBJ2-1; V gene: TRBV7-7